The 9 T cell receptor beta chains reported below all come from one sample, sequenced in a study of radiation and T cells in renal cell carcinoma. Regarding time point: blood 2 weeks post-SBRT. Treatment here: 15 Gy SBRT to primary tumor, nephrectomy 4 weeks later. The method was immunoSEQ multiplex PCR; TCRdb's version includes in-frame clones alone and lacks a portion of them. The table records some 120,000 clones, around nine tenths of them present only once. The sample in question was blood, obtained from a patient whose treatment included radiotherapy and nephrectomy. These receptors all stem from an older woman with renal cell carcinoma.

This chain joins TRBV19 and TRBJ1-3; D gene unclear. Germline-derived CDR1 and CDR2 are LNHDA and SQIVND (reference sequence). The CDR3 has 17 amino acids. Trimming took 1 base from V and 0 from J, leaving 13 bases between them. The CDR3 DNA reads TGTGCCAGTAGTATAGGTGTTACCCTGCGCTCTGGAAACACCATATATTTT. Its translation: CASSIGVTLRSGNTIYF.

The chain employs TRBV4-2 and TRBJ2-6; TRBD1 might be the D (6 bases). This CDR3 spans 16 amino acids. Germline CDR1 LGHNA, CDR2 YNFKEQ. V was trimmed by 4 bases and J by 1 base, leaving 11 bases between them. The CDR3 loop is CASSLKTGSGANVLTF. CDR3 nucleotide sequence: TGTGCCAGCAGCCTCAAAACAGGGTCTGGGGCCAACGTCCTGACTTTC.

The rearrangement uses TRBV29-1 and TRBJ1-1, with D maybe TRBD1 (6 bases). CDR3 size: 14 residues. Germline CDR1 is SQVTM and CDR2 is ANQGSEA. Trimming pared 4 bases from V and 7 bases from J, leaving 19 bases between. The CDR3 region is CSVVVGVEGGEAFF. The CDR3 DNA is TGCAGCGTTGTGGTCGGGGTCGAGGGGGGTGAAGCTTTCTTT.

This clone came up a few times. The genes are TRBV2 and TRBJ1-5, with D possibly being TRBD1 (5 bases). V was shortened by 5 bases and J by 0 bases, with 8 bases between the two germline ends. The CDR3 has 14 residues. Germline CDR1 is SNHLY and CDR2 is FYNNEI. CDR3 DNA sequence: TGTGCCAGCAGTATGACAGATAGCAATCAGCCCCAGCATTTT. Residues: CASSMTDSNQPQHF.

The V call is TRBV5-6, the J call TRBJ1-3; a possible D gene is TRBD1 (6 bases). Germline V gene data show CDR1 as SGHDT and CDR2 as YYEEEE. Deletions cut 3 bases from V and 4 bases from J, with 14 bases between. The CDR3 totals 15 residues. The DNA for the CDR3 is TGTGCCAGCAGCTGGCGGGGCAGGGGAGGAAACACCATATATTTT. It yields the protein CASSWRGRGGNTIYF.

CDR3 DNA sequence: TGTGCCAGCAGGGGATGGGGGTTGGCAGATACGCAGTATTTT. Its translation: CASRGWGLADTQYF. The gene calls are TRBV2 and TRBJ2-3; TRBD1 or TRBD2 may be the D gene (5 bases each). This CDR3 spans 14 amino acids. From germline, CDR1 is SNHLY and CDR2 FYNNEI. V was pared by 6 bases and J by 4 bases, with 14 bases between.

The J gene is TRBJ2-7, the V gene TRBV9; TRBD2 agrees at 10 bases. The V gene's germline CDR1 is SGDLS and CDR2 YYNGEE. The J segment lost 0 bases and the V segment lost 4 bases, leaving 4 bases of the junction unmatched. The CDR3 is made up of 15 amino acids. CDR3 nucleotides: TGTGCCAGCAGCCTAGGACTAGCGGACTCCTACGAGCAGTACTTC. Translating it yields CASSLGLADSYEQYF.

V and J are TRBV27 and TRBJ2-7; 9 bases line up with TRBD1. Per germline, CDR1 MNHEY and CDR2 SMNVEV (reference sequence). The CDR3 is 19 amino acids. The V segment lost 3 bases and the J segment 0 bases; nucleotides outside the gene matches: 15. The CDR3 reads CASSLMTPMRGQGSYEQYF. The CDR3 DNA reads TGTGCCAGCAGTTTGATGACCCCAATGCGGGGACAGGGCTCCTACGAGCAGTACTTC.

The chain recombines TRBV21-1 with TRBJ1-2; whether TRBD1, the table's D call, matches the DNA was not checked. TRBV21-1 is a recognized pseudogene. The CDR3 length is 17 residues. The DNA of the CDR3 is TGTGCCAGCAGCAAAGTGGGGAAGGACAGGGACAGGAATGGCTACACCTTC. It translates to CASSKVGKDRDRNGYTF.